These T cell receptor beta chains were read from a single sample in a study of early T cells in non-severe SARS-CoV-2 infection. Each CDR3 protein gets one entry after TCRdb re-called the 5' RACE reads with MiXCR. The sample shows about 77,000 distinct CDR3 sequences, 7.5% to 10% of them seen only once. The sample was whole blood. The receptor source for this set is an adult who was a healthcare worker with PCR-confirmed SARS-CoV-2 infection or an uninfected control (not recorded which). Each CDR3 is given with its conserved first and last residue. D genes are given only for firm matches. Size tells how often a clone was seen (once, few, many) or the class of an expanded clone, and some rows leave it out.

few | TRBJ2-3 | NA | TRBV27 | CASSLSPPGRTDTQYF | TGTGCCAGCAGTTTAAGCCCACCCGGCCGCACAGATACGCAGTATTTT
few | TRBJ2-2 | NA | TRBV7-9 | CASSPSNVPGELFF | TGTGCCAGCAGCCCAAGTAATGTCCCCGGGGAGCTGTTTTTT
few | TRBJ2-1 | TRBD2 | TRBV19 | CASSRKSSGNNEQFF | TGTGCCAGTAGTAGGAAGTCTAGCGGAAACAATGAGCAGTTCTTC
many | TRBJ2-7 | TRBD2 | TRBV6-6 | CASSDGLAGLYEQYF | TGTGCCAGCAGTGACGGACTAGCGGGGTTATACGAGCAGTACTTC
many | TRBJ2-7 | NA | TRBV15 | CATSSQRGTGSYEQYF | TGTGCCACCAGCAGCCAAAGAGGGACTGGAAGCTACGAGCAGTACTTC
few | TRBJ1-6 | TRBD1 | TRBV27 | CASSRQGSPLHF | TGTGCCAGCAGCCGACAGGGATCACCCCTCCACTTT
many | TRBJ2-4 | TRBD2 | TRBV5-4 | CASSPGGRPGLAGLAKNIQYF | TGTGCCAGCAGCCCGGGGGGACGACCGGGACTAGCGGGTTTAGCCAAAAACATTCAGTACTTC
many | TRBJ1-2 | NA | TRBV6-1 | CASSADPGGYTF | TGTGCCAGCAGTGCGGATCCAGGAGGCTACACCTTC
many | TRBJ2-2 | NA | TRBV21-1 | CASSKGGNTGELFF | TGTGCCAGCAGCAAAGGAGGCAACACCGGGGAGCTGTTTTTT
few | TRBJ2-1 | NA | TRBV5-4 | CASSLRGVADNEQFF | TGTGCCAGCAGCTTGAGAGGAGTAGCGGACAATGAGCAGTTCTTC
many | TRBJ2-3 | NA | TRBV4-1 | CASSPLREIEDTQYF | TGCGCCAGCAGCCCGCTGAGGGAGATAGAAGATACGCAGTATTTT
NA | TRBJ2-2 | TRBD2 | TRBV9 | CASSVGKLAGHTGELFF | TGTGCCAGCAGCGTAGGGAAACTAGCGGGTCACACCGGGGAGCTGTTTTTT
few | TRBJ2-7 | NA | TRBV20-1 | CSASETRPPYEQYF | TGCAGTGCTAGTGAGACTAGACCGCCCTACGAGCAGTACTTC
many | TRBJ2-2 | TRBD1 | TRBV2 | CASIPTGATGELFF | TGTGCCAGCATCCCGACAGGGGCCACCGGGGAGCTGTTTTTT
many | TRBJ2-5 | TRBD1 | TRBV27 | CASSLDRAETQYF | TGTGCCAGCAGCCTGGACAGGGCAGAGACCCAGTACTTC
few | TRBJ2-1 | NA | TRBV4-1 | CASSSLPLNEQFF | TGCGCCAGCAGCTCCCTACCCCTCAATGAGCAGTTCTTC
NA | TRBJ2-1 | NA | TRBV15 | CATSRGPATNRDEQFF | TGTGCCACCAGCAGAGGGCCGGCCACTAACAGGGATGAGCAGTTCTTC
few | TRBJ1-1 | NA | TRBV11-2 | CASSRLGTLNTEAFF | TGTGCCAGCAGCCGTCTGGGCACATTGAACACTGAAGCTTTCTTT
NA | TRBJ2-3 | NA | TRBV14 | CASGRPKRPTDTQYF | TGTGCCAGCGGTCGCCCCAAGCGGCCCACAGATACGCAGTATTTT
NA | TRBJ1-2 | TRBD1 | TRBV20-1 | CSATTPGGVNGYTF | TGCAGTGCTACCACCCCAGGGGGAGTTAATGGCTACACCTTC
few | TRBJ1-6 | NA | TRBV7-2 | CASSLAKTSPGSPLHF | TGTGCCAGCAGCTTAGCGAAGACCTCCCCTGGTTCACCCCTCCACTTT
NA | TRBJ2-3 | TRBD1 | TRBV27 | CASSFVGRGTDTQYF | TGTGCCAGCAGTTTTGTCGGCAGGGGGACAGATACGCAGTATTTT
many | TRBJ2-2 | TRBD2 | TRBV7-6 | CASSLGLAANTGELFF | TGTGCCAGCAGCTTAGGACTAGCCGCGAACACCGGGGAGCTGTTTTTT
few | TRBJ2-1 | NA | TRBV18 | CASSIDQSSYNEQFF | TGTGCCAGCTCAATCGACCAATCTTCCTACAATGAGCAGTTCTTC
NA | TRBJ1-6 | NA | TRBV15 | CATSRDRGSPLHF | TGTGCCACCAGCAGAGATCGTGGTTCACCCCTCCACTTT
NA | TRBJ2-3 | TRBD1 | TRBV20-1 | CSAHTPGTDLTDTQYF | TGCAGTGCCCACACCCCCGGGACAGACCTCACAGATACGCAGTATTTT
many | TRBJ2-3 | TRBD1 | TRBV28 | CASSQDRVAPGTDTQYF | TGTGCCAGCAGTCAGGACAGGGTCGCACCGGGCACAGATACGCAGTATTTT